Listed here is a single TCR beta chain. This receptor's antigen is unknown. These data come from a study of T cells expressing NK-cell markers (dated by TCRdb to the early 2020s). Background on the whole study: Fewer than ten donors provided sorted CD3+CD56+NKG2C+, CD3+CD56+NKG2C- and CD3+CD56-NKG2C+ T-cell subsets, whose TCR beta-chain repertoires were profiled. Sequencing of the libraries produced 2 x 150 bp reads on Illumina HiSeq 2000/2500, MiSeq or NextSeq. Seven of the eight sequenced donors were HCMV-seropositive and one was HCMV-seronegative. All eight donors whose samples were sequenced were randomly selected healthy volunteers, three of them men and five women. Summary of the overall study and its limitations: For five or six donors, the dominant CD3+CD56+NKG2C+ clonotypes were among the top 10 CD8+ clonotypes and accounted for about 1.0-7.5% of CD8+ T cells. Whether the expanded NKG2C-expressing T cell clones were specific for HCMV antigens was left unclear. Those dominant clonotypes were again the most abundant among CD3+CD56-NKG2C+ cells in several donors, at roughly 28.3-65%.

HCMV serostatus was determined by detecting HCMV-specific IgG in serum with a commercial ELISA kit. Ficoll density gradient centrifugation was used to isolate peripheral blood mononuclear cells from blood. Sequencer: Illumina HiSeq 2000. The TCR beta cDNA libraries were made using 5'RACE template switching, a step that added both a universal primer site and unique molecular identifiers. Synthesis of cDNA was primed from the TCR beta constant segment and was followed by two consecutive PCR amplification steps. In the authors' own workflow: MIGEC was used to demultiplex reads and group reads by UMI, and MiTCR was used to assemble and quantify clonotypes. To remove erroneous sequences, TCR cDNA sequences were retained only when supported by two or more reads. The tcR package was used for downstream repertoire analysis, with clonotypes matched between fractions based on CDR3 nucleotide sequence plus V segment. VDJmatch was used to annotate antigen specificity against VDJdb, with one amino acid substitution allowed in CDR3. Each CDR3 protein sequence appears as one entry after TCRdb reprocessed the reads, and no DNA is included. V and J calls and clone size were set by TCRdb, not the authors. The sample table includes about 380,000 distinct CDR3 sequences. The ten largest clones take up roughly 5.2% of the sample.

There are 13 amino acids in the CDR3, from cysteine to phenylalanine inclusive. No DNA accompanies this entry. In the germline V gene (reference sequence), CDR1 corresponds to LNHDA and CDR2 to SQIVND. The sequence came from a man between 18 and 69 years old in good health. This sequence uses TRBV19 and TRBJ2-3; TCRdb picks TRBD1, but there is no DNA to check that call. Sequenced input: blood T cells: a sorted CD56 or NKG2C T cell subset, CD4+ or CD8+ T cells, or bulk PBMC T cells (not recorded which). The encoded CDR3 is CASTRQGTDTQYF. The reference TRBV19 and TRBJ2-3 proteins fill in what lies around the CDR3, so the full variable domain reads DGGITQSPKYLFRKEGQNVTLSCEQNLNHDAMYWYRQDPGQGLRLIYYSQIVNDFQKGDIAEGYSVSREKKESFPLTVTSAQKNPTAFYLCASTRQGTDTQYFGPGTRLTVL.